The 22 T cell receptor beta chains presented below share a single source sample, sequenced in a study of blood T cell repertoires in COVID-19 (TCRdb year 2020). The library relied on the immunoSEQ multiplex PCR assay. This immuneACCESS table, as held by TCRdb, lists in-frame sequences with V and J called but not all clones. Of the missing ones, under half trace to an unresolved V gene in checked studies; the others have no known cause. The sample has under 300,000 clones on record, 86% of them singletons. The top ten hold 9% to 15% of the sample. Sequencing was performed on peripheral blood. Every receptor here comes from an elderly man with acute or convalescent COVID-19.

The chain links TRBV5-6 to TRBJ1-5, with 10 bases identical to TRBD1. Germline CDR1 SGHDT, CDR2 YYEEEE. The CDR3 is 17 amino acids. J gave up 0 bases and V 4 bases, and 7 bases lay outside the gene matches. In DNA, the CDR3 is TGTGCCAGCAGCCTTCGGGGACAGGGGTTTAGCAATCAGCCCCAGCATTTT. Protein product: CASSLRGQGFSNQPQHF.

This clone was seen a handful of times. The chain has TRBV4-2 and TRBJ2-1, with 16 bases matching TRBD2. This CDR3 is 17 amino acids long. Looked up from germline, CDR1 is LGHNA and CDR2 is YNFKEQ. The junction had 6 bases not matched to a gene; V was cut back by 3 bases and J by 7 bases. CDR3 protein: CASSHGTSGGAGNEQFF. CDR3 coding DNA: TGTGCCAGCAGCCACGGGACTAGCGGGGGGGCCGGAAATGAGCAGTTCTTC.

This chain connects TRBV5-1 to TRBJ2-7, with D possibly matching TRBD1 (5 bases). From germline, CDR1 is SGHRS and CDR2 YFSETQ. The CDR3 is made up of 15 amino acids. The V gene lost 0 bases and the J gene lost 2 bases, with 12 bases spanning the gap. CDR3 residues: CASSLEAGSAYEQYF. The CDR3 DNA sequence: TGCGCCAGCAGCTTGGAGGCAGGGTCGGCCTACGAGCAGTACTTC.

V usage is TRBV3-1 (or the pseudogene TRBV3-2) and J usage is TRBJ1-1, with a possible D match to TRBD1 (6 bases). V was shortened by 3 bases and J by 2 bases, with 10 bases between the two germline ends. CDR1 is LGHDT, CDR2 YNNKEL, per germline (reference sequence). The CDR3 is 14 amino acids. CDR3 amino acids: CASSHLQGNTEAFF. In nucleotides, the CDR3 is TGTGCCAGCAGCCACCTACAGGGTAACACTGAAGCTTTCTTT.

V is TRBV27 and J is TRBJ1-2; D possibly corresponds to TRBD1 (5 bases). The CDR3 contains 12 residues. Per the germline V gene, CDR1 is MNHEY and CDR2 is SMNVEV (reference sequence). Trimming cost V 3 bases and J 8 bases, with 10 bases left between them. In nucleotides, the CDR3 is TGTGCCAGCAGTTTCTTGGGGCGGGGCTACACCTTC. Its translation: CASSFLGRGYTF.

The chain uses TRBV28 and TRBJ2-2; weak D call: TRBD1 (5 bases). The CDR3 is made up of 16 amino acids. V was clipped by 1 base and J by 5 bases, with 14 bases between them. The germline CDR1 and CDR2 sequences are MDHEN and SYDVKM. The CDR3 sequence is CASSLSLTGRTGELFF. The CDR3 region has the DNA TGTGCCAGCAGTTTATCCCTTACAGGTAGAACCGGGGAGCTGTTTTTT.

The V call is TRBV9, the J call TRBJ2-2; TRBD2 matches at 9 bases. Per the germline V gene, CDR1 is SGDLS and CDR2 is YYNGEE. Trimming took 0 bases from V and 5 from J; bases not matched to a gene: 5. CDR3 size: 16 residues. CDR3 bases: TGTGCCAGCAGCGTAGCAACTAGCGGGTGGACCGGGGAGCTGTTTTTT. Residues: CASSVATSGWTGELFF.

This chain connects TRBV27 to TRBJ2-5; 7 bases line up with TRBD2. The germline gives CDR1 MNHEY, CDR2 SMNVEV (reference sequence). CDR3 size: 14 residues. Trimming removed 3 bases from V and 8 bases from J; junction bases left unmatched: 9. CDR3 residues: CASSLSVRGETQYF. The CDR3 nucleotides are TGTGCCAGCAGTTTGAGCGTCCGGGGGGAAACCCAGTACTTC.

The CDR3 nucleotides are TGTGCCAGCACCGAGAGGCGGTCCTCCTACGAGCAGTACTTC. Protein product: CASTERRSSYEQYF. The chain is built from TRBV6-5 and TRBJ2-7, with D uncertain. Trimming pared 7 bases from V and 0 bases from J, leaving 13 bases between. In germline, CDR1 is MNHEY, CDR2 SVGAGI. The CDR3 extends over 14 amino acids.

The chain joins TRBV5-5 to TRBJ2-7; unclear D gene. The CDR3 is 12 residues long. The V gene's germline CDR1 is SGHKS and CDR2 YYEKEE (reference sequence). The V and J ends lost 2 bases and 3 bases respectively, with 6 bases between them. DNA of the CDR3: TGTGCCAGCAGCTTTACAGTCTACGAGCAGTACTTC. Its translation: CASSFTVYEQYF.

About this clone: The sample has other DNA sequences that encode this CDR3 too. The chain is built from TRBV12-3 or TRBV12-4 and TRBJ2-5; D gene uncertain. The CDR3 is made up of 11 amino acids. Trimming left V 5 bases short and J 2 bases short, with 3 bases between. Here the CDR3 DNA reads TGTGCCAGCAGTCTGCAAGAGACCCAGTACTTC. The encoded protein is CASSLQETQYF.

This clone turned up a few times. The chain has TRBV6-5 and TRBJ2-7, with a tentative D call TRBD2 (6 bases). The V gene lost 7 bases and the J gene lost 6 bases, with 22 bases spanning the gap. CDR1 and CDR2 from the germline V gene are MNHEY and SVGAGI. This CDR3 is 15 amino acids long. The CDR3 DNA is TGTGCCAGCACCTCGAAGGGACTCTTTTACGGCGAGCAGTACTTC. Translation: CASTSKGLFYGEQYF.

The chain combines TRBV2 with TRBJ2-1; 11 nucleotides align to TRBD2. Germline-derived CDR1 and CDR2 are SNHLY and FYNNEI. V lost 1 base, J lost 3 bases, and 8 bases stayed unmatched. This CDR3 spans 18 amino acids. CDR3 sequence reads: CASSEVILAGDYYNEQFF. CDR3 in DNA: TGTGCCAGCAGTGAAGTGATACTAGCGGGGGATTACTACAATGAGCAGTTCTTC.

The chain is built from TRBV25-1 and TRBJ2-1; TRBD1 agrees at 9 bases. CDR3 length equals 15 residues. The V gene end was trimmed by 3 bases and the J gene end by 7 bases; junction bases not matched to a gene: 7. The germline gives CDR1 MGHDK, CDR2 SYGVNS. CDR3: CASSEPGTGMNEQFF. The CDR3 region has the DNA TGTGCCAGCAGTGAGCCCGGGACAGGGATGAATGAGCAGTTCTTC.

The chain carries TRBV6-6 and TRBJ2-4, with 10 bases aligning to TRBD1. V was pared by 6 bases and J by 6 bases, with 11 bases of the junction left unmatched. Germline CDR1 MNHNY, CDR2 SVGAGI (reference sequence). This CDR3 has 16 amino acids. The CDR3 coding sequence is TGTGCCAGCAGCCTTCGTACCGGGACAGGGGCAAACATTCAGTACTTC. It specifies CASSLRTGTGANIQYF.

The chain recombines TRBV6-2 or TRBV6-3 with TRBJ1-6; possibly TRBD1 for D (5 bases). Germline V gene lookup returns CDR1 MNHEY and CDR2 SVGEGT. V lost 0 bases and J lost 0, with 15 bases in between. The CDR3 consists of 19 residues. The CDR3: CASSYSPNRRSSYNSPLHF. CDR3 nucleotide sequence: TGTGCCAGCAGTTACTCGCCCAACAGGAGATCCTCCTATAATTCACCCCTCCACTTT.

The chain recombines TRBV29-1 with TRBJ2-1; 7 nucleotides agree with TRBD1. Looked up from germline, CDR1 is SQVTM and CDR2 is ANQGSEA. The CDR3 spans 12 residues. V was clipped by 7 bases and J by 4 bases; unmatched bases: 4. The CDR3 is CSAGGDYNEQFF. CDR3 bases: TGCAGCGCAGGGGGAGATTACAATGAGCAGTTCTTC.

CDR3 residues: CASAWGLSNTGELFF. CDR3 DNA: TGTGCCAGCGCGTGGGGCCTCTCGAACACCGGGGAGCTGTTTTTT. The gene calls are TRBV3-1 (or the pseudogene TRBV3-2) and TRBJ2-2; the D gene is possibly TRBD1 (5 bases). The CDR3 loop spans 15 amino acids. The germline CDR1 and CDR2 sequences are LGHDT and YNNKEL (reference sequence). Trimming left V 8 bases short and J 0 bases short, with 13 bases between.

As DNA, the CDR3 is TGTGCCAGCAGCCAAGATTTGCAGGGCAATCAGCCCCAGCATTTT. Amino acids: CASSQDLQGNQPQHF. The genes are TRBV3-1 (or the pseudogene TRBV3-2) and TRBJ1-5; D is uncertain. This CDR3 is 15 amino acids long. Trimming took off 0 bases at V and 2 bases at J, with 8 bases between the two ends. Germline values: CDR1 LGHDT, CDR2 YNNKEL (reference sequence).

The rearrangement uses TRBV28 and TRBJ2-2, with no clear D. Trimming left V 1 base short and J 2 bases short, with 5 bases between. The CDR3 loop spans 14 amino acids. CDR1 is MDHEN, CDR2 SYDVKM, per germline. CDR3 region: CASSLLGNTGELFF. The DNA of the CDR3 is TGTGCCAGCAGTTTATTGGGCAACACCGGGGAGCTGTTTTTT.

The CDR3 protein is CASMGPEQYF. The CDR3 DNA reads TGTGCCAGCATGGGGCCCGAGCAGTACTTC. The chain links TRBV21-1 to TRBJ2-7; TRBD1 was called by the table and not checked on the DNA. TRBV21-1 constitutes a pseudogene. The CDR3 is 10 residues long.

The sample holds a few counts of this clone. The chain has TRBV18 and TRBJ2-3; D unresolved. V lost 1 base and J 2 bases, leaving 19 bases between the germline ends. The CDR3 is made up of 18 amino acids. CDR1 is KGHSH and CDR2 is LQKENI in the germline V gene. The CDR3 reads CASSPLPRPQTNTDTQYF. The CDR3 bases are TGTGCCAGCTCACCACTTCCCCGGCCTCAGACAAACACAGATACGCAGTATTTT. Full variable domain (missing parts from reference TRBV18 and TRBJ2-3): NAGVMQNPRHLVRRRGQEARLRCSPMKGHSHVYWYRQLPEEGLKFMVYLQKENIIDESGMPKERFSAEFPKEGPSILRIQQVVRGDSAAYFCASSPLPRPQTNTDTQYFGPGTRLTVL.